This passage covers 22 T cell receptor beta chains from one sample sequenced in a study of cytomegalovirus exposure and HLA in healthy donors. Profiled with immunoSEQ multiplex PCR; TCRdb holds only in-frame clones, not every one. The data contain 120,000 or so clones, 85% to 90% of them singletons. The specimen sequenced was PBMCs. Receptors originate from a young woman in good health and CMV-seronegative.

The chain recombines TRBV5-1 with TRBJ2-3, with TRBD2 matching 9 bases. The trim removed 3 bases at V and 3 bases at J, leaving 5 bases unmatched. CDR3 length equals 15 residues. The germline gives CDR1 SGHRS, CDR2 YFSETQ. This CDR3 reads CASSSLAGATDTQYF. DNA for the CDR3: TGCGCCAGCAGCTCGTTAGCGGGAGCAACAGATACGCAGTATTTT.

CDR3 protein: CASSLDRDHEQYF. The CDR3 DNA reads TGTGCCAGCAGCTTGGACAGGGACCACGAGCAGTACTTC. The V call is TRBV11-3, the J call TRBJ2-7, with TRBD1 identical over 8 bases. The CDR3 has 13 amino acids. Germline CDR1 SGHNT, CDR2 YENEEA. J gave up 5 bases and V 3 bases, and 3 bases lay outside the gene matches. Using reference TRBV11-3 and TRBJ2-7 for the parts outside the CDR3, the full variable domain is EAGVVQSPRYKIIEKKQPVAFWCNPISGHNTLYWYLQNLGQGPELLIRYENEEAVDDSQLPKDRFSAERLKGVDSTLKIQPAELGDSAVYLCASSLDRDHEQYFGPGTRLTVT.

This clone was detected once. The gene calls are TRBV5-1 and TRBJ2-5, with 11 bases lining up with TRBD2. Germline CDR1 reads SGHRS; CDR2 reads YFSETQ. V lost 3 bases to trimming and J lost 3 bases; unmatched junction nucleotides: 7. The CDR3 contains 16 residues. CDR3 loop: CASSSQTSGTEETQYF. The CDR3, as DNA: TGCGCCAGCAGCTCTCAGACTAGCGGGACCGAAGAGACCCAGTACTTC.

Here the CDR3 reads CASSVGDTYNSPLHF. The CDR3 nucleotides read TGTGCCAGCAGCGTAGGGGACACCTATAATTCACCCCTCCACTTT. This chain uses TRBV9 with TRBJ1-6, with D possibly being TRBD1 (6 bases). The CDR3 covers 15 residues. Germline V CDR1 and CDR2: SGDLS, YYNGEE. V was pared by 0 bases and J by 2 bases, with 6 bases between.

The rearrangement joins TRBV7-9 to TRBJ2-7, with D maybe TRBD1 (6 bases). V was trimmed by 3 bases and J by 3 bases, leaving 12 bases between them. Germline V gives CDR1 SEHNR, CDR2 FQNEAQ (reference sequence). There are 14 residues in the CDR3. The CDR3 DNA reads TGTGCCAGCAGCTTCCCGGGACACAACTACGAGCAGTACTTC. Protein product: CASSFPGHNYEQYF.

V and J are TRBV19 and TRBJ1-4; TRBD1 matches at 10 bases. The CDR3 is made up of 15 amino acids. Germline V gene data show CDR1 as LNHDA and CDR2 as SQIVND (reference sequence). With 8 bases clipped from V and 7 bases from J, the junction kept 10 bases outside the gene matches. The CDR3 protein is CASQVGTGVGEKLFF. The DNA of the CDR3 is TGTGCCAGTCAAGTGGGGACAGGGGTCGGTGAAAAACTGTTTTTT.

The DNA for the CDR3 is TGCGCCAGCAGCTCGAGCGGGGGGCCGGGCAATGAGCAGTTCTTC. This gives the protein CASSSSGGPGNEQFF. This chain links TRBV5-1 with TRBJ2-1; 9 bases are a match to TRBD2. Germline V gene lookup returns CDR1 SGHRS and CDR2 YFSETQ. The J segment lost 6 bases and the V segment lost 3 bases, leaving 7 bases of the junction unmatched. The CDR3 is made up of 15 amino acids. The full variable domain, completed using reference TRBV5-1 and TRBJ2-1, is KAGVTQTPRYLIKTRGQQVTLSCSPISGHRSVSWYQQTPGQGLQFLFEYFSETQRNKGNFPGRFSGRQFSNSRSEMNVSTLELGDSALYLCASSSSGGPGNEQFFGPGTRLTVL.

The J gene is TRBJ2-6, the V gene TRBV28; a possible D gene is TRBD1 (6 bases). Trimming pared 7 bases from V and 0 bases from J, leaving 10 bases between. Germline CDR1 reads MDHEN; CDR2 reads SYDVKM. The CDR3 has 15 residues. The CDR3 bases are TGTGCCAGCAACAGGGTCCGCTCTGGGGCCAACGTCCTGACTTTC. Protein product: CASNRVRSGANVLTF.

The chain employs TRBV9 and TRBJ2-1; tentative D call: TRBD1 (6 bases). V was shortened by 0 bases and J by 1 base, with 11 bases between the two germline ends. This CDR3 is built from 16 residues. Germline V CDR1 and CDR2: SGDLS, YYNGEE. As DNA, the CDR3 is TGTGCCAGCAGCGTAGCTGGAAGGGGGTCCTACAATGAGCAGTTCTTC. Protein product: CASSVAGRGSYNEQFF.

The J gene is TRBJ2-1, the V gene TRBV6-5, with 10 bases identical to TRBD1. There are 13 residues in the CDR3. J was trimmed by 7 bases and V by 6 bases; bases with no gene match: 3. Germline lookup yields CDR1 MNHEY and CDR2 SVGAGI. This CDR3 reads CASRRQGANEQFF. CDR3 nucleotide sequence: TGTGCCAGCAGGAGACAGGGGGCTAATGAGCAGTTCTTC.

This chain joins TRBV5-1 and TRBJ1-3; possibly TRBD1 for D (6 bases). The germline gives CDR1 SGHRS, CDR2 YFSETQ. The CDR3 extends over 15 amino acids. V was cut by 4 bases and J by 3 bases, with 14 bases left in between. The CDR3 DNA reads as TGCGCCAGCAGCGCCGGGACAATGAATGGAAACACCATATATTTT. It is translated as CASSAGTMNGNTIYF.

The gene calls are TRBV5-4 and TRBJ2-2; D uncertain. Germline V lookup: CDR1 SGHNT, CDR2 YYREEE (reference sequence). This CDR3 is 12 amino acids long. V was trimmed by 4 bases and J by 5 bases, leaving 6 bases between them. The CDR3 nucleotides are TGTGCCAGCAGCCCGCAGACCGGGGAGCTGTTTTTT. Amino acids: CASSPQTGELFF.

The J gene is TRBJ2-4, the V gene TRBV7-2; D perhaps matches TRBD2 (5 bases). Germline V lookup: CDR1 SGHTA, CDR2 FQGNSA. The CDR3 is made up of 18 amino acids. The V end lost 5 bases, the J end lost 4 bases, and 24 bases lay between the germline ends. The DNA for the CDR3 is TGTGCCAGCAGCACTAGGGTTGTGGAACCCAAAGGGAAAAACATTCAGTACTTC. Its translation: CASSTRVVEPKGKNIQYF.

The chain joins TRBV10-3 to TRBJ2-2; 12 bases match TRBD2. The CDR3 sequence is 14 residues long. After removal of 9 bases from V and 5 bases from J, the junction contained 4 bases not matched to a gene. The germline gives CDR1 ENHRY, CDR2 SYGVKD. CDR3 coding DNA: TGTGCCATAAGGGGGACTAGCGGGACCGGGGAGCTGTTTTTT. Residues: CAIRGTSGTGELFF.

This chain uses TRBV5-1 with TRBJ2-1, with D possibly matching TRBD1 (6 bases). This CDR3 comprises 13 residues. V gave up 3 bases and J gave up 6 bases, with 10 bases separating them. Germline assignment: CDR1 SGHRS and CDR2 YFSETQ. In DNA, the CDR3 is TGCGCCAGCAGCTCCGGACAGATCAATGAGCAGTTCTTC. Translating gives CASSSGQINEQFF.

The J gene is TRBJ2-3, the V gene TRBV7-3; 8 bases map to TRBD1. The ends lost 8 bases at V and 6 bases at J; junction bases unmatched: 10. Germline V gene lookup returns CDR1 SGHTA and CDR2 FQGTGA. The CDR3 covers 14 residues. CDR3 residues: CASSPDRDTDTQYF. The CDR3 region has the DNA TGTGCCAGCTCCCCGGACAGGGACACGGATACGCAGTATTTT.

The V and J genes are TRBV28 and TRBJ1-1; the D gene is possibly TRBD1 (5 bases). Trimming pared 8 bases from V and 3 bases from J, leaving 19 bases between. Per the germline V gene, CDR1 is MDHEN and CDR2 is SYDVKM. This CDR3 spans 15 amino acids. CDR3 DNA sequence: TGTGCCAGCGTAAAATCAGGGTCAGGAGACACTGAAGCTTTCTTT. It codes for CASVKSGSGDTEAFF.

This clone occurred once. The CDR3 sequence: CASSSSSGGAEQFF. CDR3 DNA sequence: TGTGCCAGCAGTTCCTCAAGCGGGGGGGCCGAGCAGTTCTTC. V is TRBV28 and J is TRBJ2-1, with 10 bases fitting TRBD2. V lost 4 bases and J lost 10; bases outside the gene matches: 7. The germline V gene has CDR1 MDHEN and CDR2 SYDVKM. The CDR3 spans 14 residues.

The chain links TRBV9 to TRBJ2-1; no clear D. CDR3 length: 13 residues. CDR1 SGDLS and CDR2 YYNGEE come from the germline V gene. V was pared by 0 bases and J by 6 bases, with 7 bases between. CDR3: CASSVGEVNEQFF. The CDR3, as DNA: TGTGCCAGCAGCGTAGGCGAGGTCAATGAGCAGTTCTTC. The entire variable domain, with the rest obtained from reference TRBV9 and TRBJ2-1, is as follows: DSGVTQTPKHLITATGQRVTLRCSPRSGDLSVYWYQQSLDQGLQFLIQYYNGEERAKGNILERFSAQQFPDLHSELNLSSLELGDSALYFCASSVGEVNEQFFGPGTRLTVL.

V is TRBV11-2 and J is TRBJ2-1; 9 nucleotides match TRBD2. CDR1 and CDR2 (germline): SGHAT, FQNNGV. After removal of 8 bases from V and 5 bases from J, the junction contained 10 bases not matched to a gene. The CDR3 totals 15 residues. For the CDR3, the DNA is TGTGCCAGCGGTAGGGGACTAGCTCTGAACAATGAGCAGTTCTTC. It translates to CASGRGLALNNEQFF.

The gene calls are TRBV9 and TRBJ1-3; D remains unclear. Germline V gene sequence: CDR1 SGDLS, CDR2 YYNGEE. The length of the CDR3 is 15 residues. V was cut by 2 bases and J by 4 bases, with 13 bases left in between. The CDR3: CASSVTPSAGNTIYF. The CDR3 DNA sequence: TGTGCCAGCAGCGTTACCCCTAGTGCCGGAAACACCATATATTTT.

This chain connects TRBV29-1 to TRBJ2-7; D gene unclear. The germline V gene encodes CDR1 SQVTM and CDR2 ANQGSEA. This CDR3 spans 14 amino acids. V was clipped by 0 bases and J by 0 bases, with 9 bases between them. The CDR3 sequence: CSVEDADSSYEQYF. As DNA, the CDR3 is TGCAGCGTTGAAGATGCGGATAGCTCCTACGAGCAGTACTTC.